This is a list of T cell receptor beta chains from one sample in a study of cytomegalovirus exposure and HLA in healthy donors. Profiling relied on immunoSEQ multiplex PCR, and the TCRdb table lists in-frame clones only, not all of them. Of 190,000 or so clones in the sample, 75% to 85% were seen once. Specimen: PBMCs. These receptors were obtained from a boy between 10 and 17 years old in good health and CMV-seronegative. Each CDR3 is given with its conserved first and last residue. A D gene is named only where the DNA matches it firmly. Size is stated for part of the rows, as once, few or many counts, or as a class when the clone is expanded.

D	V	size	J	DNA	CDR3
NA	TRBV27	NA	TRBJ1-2	TGTGCCAGCAGTTTCTCATACCGGGACACACTCACTAACTATGGCTACACCTTC	CASSFSYRDTLTNYGYTF
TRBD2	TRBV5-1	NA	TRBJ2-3	TGCGCCAGCAGCTTCTTAGGACTAGCGGGAGAAACAGATACGCAGTATTTT	CASSFLGLAGETDTQYF
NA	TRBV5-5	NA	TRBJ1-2	TGTGCCAGCAGTTCCGACAGAGCTAACTATGGCTACACCTTC	CASSSDRANYGYTF
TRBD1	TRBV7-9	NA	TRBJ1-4	TGTGCCAGCAGCGGGAGAAGTTCAAACCGGGACAGATATGAAAAACTGTTTTTT	CASSGRSSNRDRYEKLFF
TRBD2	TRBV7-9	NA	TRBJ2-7	TGTGCCAGCAGCAGATCGGGACTAAGAGAAGAGCAGTACTTC	CASSRSGLREEQYF
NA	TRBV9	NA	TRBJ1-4	TGTGCCAGCAGTGCTTCCGGGACACCAAATGAAAAACTGTTTTTT	CASSASGTPNEKLFF
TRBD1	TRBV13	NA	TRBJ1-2	TGTGCCAGCAGATCGTTGACAGGGGTCGCTCACTATGGCTACACCTTC	CASRSLTGVAHYGYTF
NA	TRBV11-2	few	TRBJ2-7	TGTGCCAGCAGCTTGGGAGGACACCTTCCTTACGAGCAGTACTTC	CASSLGGHLPYEQYF
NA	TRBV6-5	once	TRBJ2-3	TGTGCCAGCAGTTCCGGGACACGACTTAGCACAGATACGCAGTATTTT	CASSSGTRLSTDTQYF
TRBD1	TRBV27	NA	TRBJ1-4	TGTGCCAGCAGTTTTGAGACAGGGGGCCCGGAACTGTTTTTT	CASSFETGGPELFF
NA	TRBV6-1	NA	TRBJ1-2	TGTGCCAGCAGTGATCCGGGTCCCAATGGCTACACCTTC	CASSDPGPNGYTF
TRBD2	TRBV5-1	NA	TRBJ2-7	TGCGCCAGCAGCGAAACTAGCGGGAGATACGAGCAGTACTTC	CASSETSGRYEQYF
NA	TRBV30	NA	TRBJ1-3	TGTGCCTGGAGTGTTAGGGGGATTCCCAGGGGAAACACCATATATTTT	CAWSVRGIPRGNTIYF
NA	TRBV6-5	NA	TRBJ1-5	TGTGCCAGCAGTTCAGGGAGGCTGCAGCCCCAGCATTTT	CASSSGRLQPQHF
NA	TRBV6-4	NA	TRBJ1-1	TGTGCCAGCAGTGAGAAGGGAGTGAACACTGAAGCTTTCTTT	CASSEKGVNTEAFF
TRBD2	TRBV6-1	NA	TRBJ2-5	TGTGCCAGCAGTGGTAGGACTAGTCTTGGAGAGACCCAGTACTTC	CASSGRTSLGETQYF
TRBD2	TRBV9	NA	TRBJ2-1	TGTGCCAGCAGCGTATCCCCGCTGGGACTAATTACCGTCAATGAGCAGTTCTTC	CASSVSPLGLITVNEQFF
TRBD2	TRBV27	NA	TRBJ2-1	TGTGCCAGCAGGAATCCCTCAAGAGCGGGGGAGCAGTTCTTC	CASRNPSRAGEQFF
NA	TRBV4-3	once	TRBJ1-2	TGCGCCAGCAGCCAAGTAGTCGGGAGCTATGGCTACACCTTC	CASSQVVGSYGYTF
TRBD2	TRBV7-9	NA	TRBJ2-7	TGTGCCAGCAGCTTAGCACTAGCGGGTAACTACGAGCAGTACTTC	CASSLALAGNYEQYF
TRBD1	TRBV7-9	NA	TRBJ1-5	TGTGCCAGCAGCTCGACGTCTGGGGACAGGGATAGGAGCAATCAGCCCCAGCATTTT	CASSSTSGDRDRSNQPQHF
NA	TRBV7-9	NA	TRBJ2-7	TGTGCCAGCAGCTCCAGTATGGGAGTGCAGTACTTC	CASSSSMGVQYF
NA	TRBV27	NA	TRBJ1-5	TGTGCCAGCAGGGACAGATATGGCAATCAGCCCCAGCATTTT	CASRDRYGNQPQHF
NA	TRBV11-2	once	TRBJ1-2	TGTGCCAGCAGCTTAGACAGGGAGGTGGGCTATGGCTACACCTTC	CASSLDREVGYGYTF